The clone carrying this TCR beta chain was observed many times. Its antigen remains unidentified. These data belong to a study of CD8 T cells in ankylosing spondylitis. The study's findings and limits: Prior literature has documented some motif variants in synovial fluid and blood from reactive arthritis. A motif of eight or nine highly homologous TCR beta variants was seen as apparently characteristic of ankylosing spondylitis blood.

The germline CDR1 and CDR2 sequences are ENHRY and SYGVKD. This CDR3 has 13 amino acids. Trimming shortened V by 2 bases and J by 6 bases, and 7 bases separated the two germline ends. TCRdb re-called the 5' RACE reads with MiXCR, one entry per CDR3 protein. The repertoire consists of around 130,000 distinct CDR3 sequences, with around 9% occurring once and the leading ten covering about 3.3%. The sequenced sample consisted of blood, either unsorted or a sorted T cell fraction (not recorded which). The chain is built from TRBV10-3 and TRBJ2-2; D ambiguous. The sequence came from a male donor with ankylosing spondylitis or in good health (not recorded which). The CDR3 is CAISEVVSGELFF. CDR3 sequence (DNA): TGTGCCATCAGTGAGGTAGTTTCCGGGGAGCTGTTTTTT.